The clone carrying this T cell receptor beta chain is a singleton in its sample. Its specificity is unknown. The sample originates from a study of graft-versus-host responses after intestinal transplantation. General observations from the study: GvH clones occurred in recipient marrow; some first appeared in ileum or blood.

V shed 1 base and J 4 bases; nucleotides not matched to a gene: 7. This CDR3 has 16 amino acids. From germline, CDR1 is GTSNPN and CDR2 SVGIG (reference sequence). Libraries were prepared by immunoSEQ multiplex PCR; TCRdb keeps only in-frame clonotypes and omits some of them. The sample yields just over 15,000 clones, about 90% seen once. The V and J genes are TRBV30 and TRBJ2-1; 10 bases are shared with TRBD2. The source is a human patient who received an intestinal transplant, so some T cells may come from the graft donor. This material consisted of bone marrow, taken approximately 120 days after intestinal transplantation. As DNA, the CDR3 is TGTGCCTGGAGTGGTCTCCCTAGCGGGGGATACAATGAGCAGTTCTTC. Translation gives CAWSGLPSGGYNEQFF.